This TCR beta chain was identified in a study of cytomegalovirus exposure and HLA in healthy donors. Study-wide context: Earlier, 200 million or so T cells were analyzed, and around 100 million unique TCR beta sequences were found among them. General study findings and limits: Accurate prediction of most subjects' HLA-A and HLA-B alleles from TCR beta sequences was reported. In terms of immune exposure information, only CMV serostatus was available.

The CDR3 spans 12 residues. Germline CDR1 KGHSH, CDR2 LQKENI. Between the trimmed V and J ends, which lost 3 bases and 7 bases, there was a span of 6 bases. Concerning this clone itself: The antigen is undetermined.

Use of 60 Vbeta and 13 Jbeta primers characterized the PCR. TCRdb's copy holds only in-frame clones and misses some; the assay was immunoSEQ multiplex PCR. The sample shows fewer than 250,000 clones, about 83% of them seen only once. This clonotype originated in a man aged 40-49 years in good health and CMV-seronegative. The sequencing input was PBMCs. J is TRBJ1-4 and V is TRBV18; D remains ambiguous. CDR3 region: CASSPSSEKLFF. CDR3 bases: TGTGCCAGCTCACCGAGCTCTGAAAAACTGTTTTTT.